This TCR beta chain was recorded in a study of T cells in Graves' hyperthyroidism and ophthalmopathy. About the research overall: Peripheral blood was taken when the disease was first diagnosed, before any treatment began.

As concerns this clonotype: The junction and the germline gene differ at one end; a read error may be behind it.

Amplification of TCR beta CDR3 regions used RNA as the template. An initial round of RT-PCR targeting the TCR CDR3 relied on the HTBI primer set. Each CDR3 protein gets one entry after TCRdb re-called the multiplex PCR reads with MiXCR. The repertoire has roughly 500,000 distinct CDR3 sequences, 22% of them found once; the top ten carry roughly 49%. The CDR3 sequence is 13 residues long. Germline lookup yields CDR1 MNHEY and CDR2 SVGEGT. This chain joins TRBV6-2 or TRBV6-3 and TRBJ2-1; D gene unclear. Sequencing was performed on blood. This TCR derives from a woman between 70 and 85 years old with Graves' ophthalmopathy. The CDR3 DNA sequence: TGTGCCAGCAATTACCCCACCCTCAATGAGCAGTTCTTC. Translation: CASNYPTLNEQFF.